Listed below are T cell receptor beta chains from one sample, sequenced in a study of blood T cell repertoires in COVID-19. Libraries were prepared by immunoSEQ multiplex PCR; TCRdb keeps only in-frame clonotypes and omits some of them. The profile shows more than 150,000 clones, about 87% of them singletons. Sequencing input: peripheral blood. All receptors come from a man aged 40-55 years with active or convalescent COVID-19. Each CDR3 is given with its conserved first and last residue. The D gene is left open where the match is weak. Not all rows give a size; the values are once, few, many and, for expanded clones, a class.

-	TRBJ1-2	TRBD1	TRBV7-8	CASSDPGQGHGYTF	TGTGCCAGCAGCGACCCGGGACAGGGACATGGCTACACCTTC
-	TRBJ2-3	TRBD2	TRBV6-5	CASSSGVLGLNTQYF	TGTGCCAGCAGTAGCGGGGTCCTCGGTCTGAATACGCAGTATTTT
-	TRBJ1-1	-	TRBV7-9	CATQGSTEAFF	TGTGCGACCCAGGGTAGCACTGAAGCTTTCTTT
-	TRBJ1-1	-	TRBV24-1	CATSDSLTDEAFF	TGTGCCACCAGTGACTCTCTGACAGATGAAGCTTTCTTT
-	TRBJ2-2	-	TRBV5-1	CASSLLIGRGTGELFF	TGCGCCAGCAGCCTCCTTATTGGCCGCGGCACCGGGGAGCTGTTTTTT
-	TRBJ2-3	TRBD1	TRBV14	CASSRTGGSTDTQYF	TGTGCCAGCAGCCGCACAGGGGGTAGCACAGATACGCAGTATTTT
once	TRBJ2-5	TRBD2	TRBV5-4	CASSLGLGQETQYF	TGTGCCAGCAGCTTAGGACTAGGGCAAGAGACCCAGTACTTC
-	TRBJ1-2	-	TRBV4-1	CASSPIPGTLGDGYTF	TGCGCCAGCAGCCCCATCCCAGGGACTTTAGGGGATGGCTACACCTTC
-	TRBJ2-5	-	TRBV21-1	CASSCSIPGGRKPQYF	TGTGCCAGCAGCTGCTCCATACCGGGGGGCCGCAAGCCCCAGTACTTC
-	TRBJ1-6	-	TRBV4-1	CASSQVTSSYNSPLHF	TGCGCCAGCAGCCAAGTTACGAGCTCCTATAATTCACCCCTCCACTTT
-	TRBJ2-1	-	TRBV10-3	CAISVEQHNEQFF	TGTGCCATCAGTGTTGAACAGCACAATGAGCAGTTCTTC
-	TRBJ2-5	TRBD1	TRBV10-3	CAIRDRGETQYF	TGTGCCATCAGAGACAGGGGTGAGACCCAGTACTTC
-	TRBJ2-1	-	TRBV6-5	CASTQYNEQFF	TGTGCCAGCACCCAATACAATGAGCAGTTCTTC
-	TRBJ2-2	TRBD1	TRBV11-2	CASSSFRFFDRGYTGELFF	TGTGCCAGCAGCTCCTTTAGGTTTTTCGACAGGGGGTATACCGGGGAGCTGTTTTTT
-	TRBJ1-2	-	TRBV5-4	CASSTRTEIYGYTF	TGTGCCAGCAGCACTAGGACGGAAATCTATGGCTACACCTTC
-	TRBJ2-7	TRBD2	TRBV7-9	CASSRRGSGGAVGPYEQYF	TGTGCCAGCAGCCGCCGGGGTAGCGGGGGGGCCGTGGGGCCGTACGAGCAGTACTTC
-	TRBJ1-1	-	TRBV5-4	CASSLEQGRTEAFF	TGTGCCAGCAGCTTGGAACAGGGACGGACTGAAGCTTTCTTT
-	TRBJ2-3	-	TRBV7-6	CASSLEGGTDTQYF	TGTGCCAGCAGCTTAGAGGGGGGGACAGATACGCAGTATTTT
-	TRBJ1-6	-	TRBV7-2	CASSENPGWNSPLHF	TGTGCCAGCAGCGAAAACCCGGGGTGGAATTCACCCCTCCACTTT
-	TRBJ2-5	-	TRBV7-2	CASSLPTGQETQYF	TGTGCCAGCAGCTTACCCACAGGACAAGAGACCCAGTACTTC
once	TRBJ2-1	-	TRBV9	CASSAGRGLDEQFF	TGTGCCAGCAGCGCGGGCCGCGGGTTGGATGAGCAGTTCTTC
-	TRBJ1-5	-	TRBV27	CASSHGVGRSNQPQHF	TGTGCCAGCAGCCATGGCGTGGGGAGGAGCAATCAGCCCCAGCATTTT